This T cell receptor beta chain was identified during a study of CD8+ T cells in alopecia areata (dated by TCRdb to 2017 to 2018). Background on the whole study: The treated patients, all with moderate-to-severe alopecia areata, were enrolled in an open-label pilot trial of oral tofacitinib given at 5 to 10 mg twice daily. The study used high-throughput TCRbeta sequencing to examine T cell clonal expansion in alopecia areata, in both the C3H/HeJ mouse model and human patients. Scalp clonality was compared among normal scalp (n=4), patchy alopecia areata scalp (n=8), and alopecia totalis/universalis scalp (n=8). The SALT score, which quantifies the percentage of affected scalp surface area, was used to measure disease severity in treated patients. Patients stayed on tofacitinib for 6 to 18 months and then had 6 months of follow-up off drug so that delayed response and recurrence could be assessed. immunoSEQ multiplex PCR using 35 Vbeta forward primers and 13 Jbeta reverse primers was used to amplify TCRbeta CDR3 regions. Scalp tissue and sorted CD4+ and CD8+ peripheral blood T cells from patchy and totalis/universalis alopecia areata patients and from healthy controls were covered by human TCRbeta sequencing. RNA was obtained with the PAXgene miRNA kit for fixed scalp, the miRNeasy kit for PBMCs, and the RNeasy kit for mouse skin. Biopsies were taken from tofacitinib-treated patients at baseline and at 4 and 24 weeks of treatment, and a later scalp biopsy was taken in several of the tofacitinib-treated patients.

Inclusive of the bounding cysteine and phenylalanine, the CDR3 is 12 residues long. Of the read, only the CDR3 DNA is kept; its 36 bases are in frame from base 1. CDR1 and CDR2, per the germline V gene, are SGHAT and FQNNGV. The library was produced with the immunoSEQ multiplex PCR assay. To provide template for TCR sequencing, every sample had RNA extracted and reverse transcribed into cDNA. SuperScript III was used for first-strand cDNA synthesis, primed with a 2:1 mix of oligo-dT and random hexamers. A synthetic immune receptor repertoire was used to gauge amplification bias, and whatever bias remained was removed computationally. The authors' analysis ran thus. Raw reads were preprocessed to remove errors, and CDR3 was defined according to IMGT conventions as the region from the conserved cysteine to phenylalanine. Clonality was calculated as 1 minus Shannon entropy normalized by log2 of the number of productive unique TCRs. Scalp TCRbeta sequences were cross-referenced with sorted blood CD4 and CD8 repertoires so that the CD4 or CD8 identity of scalp clones could be inferred. In its TCRdb copy, this immuneACCESS table keeps in-frame sequences only and misses some clones. Where compared with another copy, unresolved V genes explain less than half of these, and the others have no known cause. The V and J calls and clone size were taken over from that table, and D and trimming were inferred from the DNA. The sample yields 180,000 or so clones; about 51% were counted once. The ten largest make up about 9.5% of the sample.

Remarks on this clone: Its antigen remains unidentified. An end of the junction does not agree with germline; a read error may underlie this.

The treatment or condition label, read with the paper, signifies: oral pan-JAK inhibitor, 5-10 mg twice daily. From alopecia areata patients, peripheral blood was collected along with lesional scalp punch biopsies. PBMCs were separated by density centrifugation and stained for CD3, CD4 and CD8, after which CD4+ and CD8+ T cells were sorted on a FACSAria. Results the study describes overall, beyond this receptor: Compared with mice, TCR sequences shared between patients were less clear, possibly partly because of HLA diversity across the patient population. Tofacitinib significantly decreased scalp clonality and the number of expanded CD8+ clones among the top 100 scalp clones. Lesional scalp, especially in alopecia totalis/universalis, showed higher clonality and more expanded CD8+ clones than normal scalp, suggesting antigenic drive. During tofacitinib treatment, many expanded lesional clones remained in scalp and blood, and this persistence may partly explain relapse after treatment is stopped. Unlike mouse skin, where gammadelta T cells dominate, normal human skin contains resident alphabeta T cells that get sequenced too, which complicates analysis of the scalp TCR repertoire. The treated cohort was small, with a single nonresponder, so links between baseline CD8+ expansion and response need larger studies.

The chain was built from TRBV11-2 and TRBJ2-7, with no reliable assignment of the D segment. The receptor's source is a human donor with alopecia areata. The sequencing here drew on CD8+ T cells sorted from blood, taken at approximately week 51, from a patient treated with tofacitinib. In nucleotides, the sequence is TGTGCCAGCAGCTTCTCCCCAGGCGCGACGGACTTC. Translated, it reads CASSFSPGATDF.